Listed below are T cell receptor beta chains from one sample, sequenced in a study of blood T cell repertoires in COVID-19. Clones were read by immunoSEQ multiplex PCR, and TCRdb kept only the in-frame ones, dropping some. The sample has tens of thousands of clones, about nine tenths seen once; the top ten hold about 7%. The sample taken for sequencing was peripheral blood. The receptor source for this set is a woman of 80 years or more with acute or convalescent COVID-19. The CDR3 runs from the conserved cysteine through the conserved F or W. A D gene is named only where the DNA matches it firmly. The size of a clone is reported for some rows only, either as once, few or many, or as a class for expanded clones.

CASCTGTMGNEQFF	TGTGCCAGCTGTACCGGGACAATGGGCAATGAGCAGTTCTTC	TRBV7-2	-	TRBJ2-1	-
CASSLEGSSYNEQFF	TGCGCCAGCAGCTTGGAAGGGAGCTCCTACAATGAGCAGTTCTTC	TRBV5-1	-	TRBJ2-1	-
CASSPQGGYGYTF	TGTGCCAGCTCACCACAAGGGGGATATGGCTACACCTTC	TRBV18	-	TRBJ1-2	-
CAWGSLTEAFF	TGTGCCTGGGGCAGTTTAACTGAAGCTTTCTTT	TRBV30	-	TRBJ1-1	-
CASSQRFLGGGTDTQYF	TGTGCCAGCAGCCAAAGATTTTTGGGCGGGGGCACAGATACGCAGTATTTT	TRBV4-2	-	TRBJ2-3	-
CASRSGRQGVAGNTIYF	TGTGCCAGTAGATCCGGGCGACAAGGGGTCGCTGGAAACACCATATATTTT	TRBV19	-	TRBJ1-3	-
CASSPNSYEQYF	TGCGCCAGCAGTCCCAACTCCTACGAGCAGTACTTC	TRBV5-1	-	TRBJ2-7	-
CASSKQGSNYGYTF	TGTGCCAGCAGCAAACAGGGGAGTAACTATGGCTACACCTTC	TRBV5-4	-	TRBJ1-2	TRBD1
CASSYRDTDGYTF	TGTGCCAGCAGTTACAGGGACACCGATGGCTACACCTTC	TRBV6-5	-	TRBJ1-2	-
CASSQQGAGGYTF	TGTGCCAGCAGCCAGCAGGGGGCTGGCGGCTACACCTTC	TRBV3-1/TRBV3-2	-	TRBJ1-2	TRBD1
CASSVVSDSNQPQHF	TGTGCCAGCAGCGTAGTTAGTGATAGCAATCAGCCCCAGCATTTT	TRBV9	-	TRBJ1-5	-
CASSQDQMAGGQPQHF	TGTGCCAGCAGCCAAGATCAAATGGCAGGGGGTCAGCCCCAGCATTTT	TRBV4-2	-	TRBJ1-5	TRBD1
CASSLAGKVNEKLFF	TGCGCCAGCAGCCTTGCAGGGAAGGTTAATGAAAAACTGTTTTTT	TRBV5-1	-	TRBJ1-4	-
CASSLSGQGISSSYNSPLHF	TGCGCCAGCAGCCTTTCGGGACAGGGGATTTCGAGCTCCTATAATTCACCCCTCCACTTT	TRBV4-1	-	TRBJ1-6	TRBD1
CASSLADSYYGYTF	TGTGCCAGCAGCTTAGCGGACAGCTACTATGGCTACACCTTC	TRBV7-9	-	TRBJ1-2	-
CASSKGAPGLALHF	TGTGCCAGCAGCAAAGGCGCGCCCGGTCTCGCCCTCCACTTT	TRBV3-1/TRBV3-2	-	TRBJ1-6	-
CASSLGVAGDTQYF	TGCGCCAGCAGCTTGGGGGTAGCGGGAGATACGCAGTATTTT	TRBV5-1	few	TRBJ2-3	TRBD2
CASRMTGSNSPLHF	TGTGCCAGCCGAATGACAGGTTCTAATTCACCCCTCCACTTT	TRBV6-5	-	TRBJ1-6	-
CASSELAGFGEQYF	TGTGCCAGTAGTGAACTAGCGGGGTTTGGAGAGCAGTACTTC	TRBV19	-	TRBJ2-7	TRBD2
CSAAPGQGNTEAFF	TGCAGCGCTGCCCCGGGACAGGGTAACACTGAAGCTTTCTTT	TRBV29-1	-	TRBJ1-1	TRBD1
CASSPPSAGTVNEQFF	TGTGCCAGCTCACCACCGTCGGCAGGTACCGTCAATGAGCAGTTCTTC	TRBV18	-	TRBJ2-1	-
CASSQEPTSYNEQFF	TGTGCCAGCAGCCAAGAACCTACGTCCTACAATGAGCAGTTCTTC	TRBV4-2	-	TRBJ2-1	-
CASIKTGLANNEQFF	TGTGCCAGCATTAAGACGGGACTAGCGAACAATGAGCAGTTCTTC	TRBV27	-	TRBJ2-1	TRBD2
CASSMWPAEAFF	TGTGCCAGTAGTATGTGGCCCGCTGAAGCTTTCTTT	TRBV19	-	TRBJ1-1	-
CASSLGQGLAKGYTF	TGTGCCAGCAGCTTAGGGCAGGGGTTGGCGAAGGGCTACACCTTC	TRBV7-2	-	TRBJ1-2	-
CASRRGLAGVNGELFF	TGTGCCAGTAGGCGGGGACTAGCGGGAGTTAACGGGGAGCTGTTTTTT	TRBV19	few	TRBJ2-2	TRBD2
CAISELGSEKLFF	TGTGCCATCAGTGAGTTGGGGAGTGAAAAACTGTTTTTT	TRBV10-3	once	TRBJ1-4	-
CATSKSRSNQPQHF	TGTGCCACCTCGAAATCTCGGAGCAATCAGCCCCAGCATTTT	TRBV27	few	TRBJ1-5	-
CASSQLAGGTYEQYF	TGTGCCAGCAGCCAACTAGCGGGAGGGACCTACGAGCAGTACTTC	TRBV3-1/TRBV3-2	-	TRBJ2-7	TRBD2
CASSWTSTTYEQYF	TGCGCCAGCAGCTGGACTAGCACCACCTACGAGCAGTACTTC	TRBV5-1	-	TRBJ2-7	TRBD2
CASSYQNSPLHF	TGTGCCAGCAGTTATCAAAATTCACCCCTCCACTTT	TRBV6-2/TRBV6-3	-	TRBJ1-6	-
CASSLAGGSTGELFF	TGTGCCAGCAGCCTAGCGGGGGGATCCACCGGGGAGCTGTTTTTT	TRBV7-8	-	TRBJ2-2	TRBD2
CASSEAFNYEQYF	TGTGCCAGCAGTGAAGCGTTTAACTACGAGCAGTACTTC	TRBV6-1	-	TRBJ2-7	-
CAWIPYRRNTIYF	TGTGCCTGGATTCCCTACAGGCGGAACACCATATATTTT	TRBV30	-	TRBJ1-3	-
CASSLVPGGLGSTDTQYF	TGTGCCAGCAGCTTGGTGCCAGGGGGACTAGGGAGCACAGATACGCAGTATTTT	TRBV5-6	-	TRBJ2-3	-
CSVTQSYEQYF	TGCAGCGTTACACAGAGCTACGAGCAGTACTTC	TRBV29-1	-	TRBJ2-7	-
CASSQDPSGGGGGYTF	TGTGCCAGCAGCCAAGATCCTTCAGGGGGCGGAGGTGGCTACACCTTC	TRBV4-2	-	TRBJ1-2	TRBD1
CASSPTGETQYF	TGTGCCAGCTCACCAACCGGGGAGACCCAGTACTTC	TRBV18	-	TRBJ2-5	-
CASSLGAGAAEAFF	TGTGCCAGCAGCTTAGGGGCAGGGGCTGCTGAAGCTTTCTTT	TRBV7-3	-	TRBJ1-1	-
CASSRLKSSYNSPLHF	TGTGCCAGCAGCCGACTCAAGAGCTCCTATAATTCACCCCTCCACTTT	TRBV13	-	TRBJ1-6	-
CASQEGKTYGYTF	TGTGCCAGCCAGGAGGGGAAAACGTATGGCTACACCTTC	TRBV6-5	-	TRBJ1-2	-
CASSLSGGQLLDGYTF	TGTGCCAGCAGTTTAAGCGGGGGACAGCTCTTGGATGGCTACACCTTC	TRBV28	-	TRBJ1-2	TRBD1
CAWRWRATEAFF	TGTGCCTGGAGGTGGAGGGCTACTGAAGCTTTCTTT	TRBV30	-	TRBJ1-1	-
CASSPGQGRANYGYTF	TGTGCCAGCAGTCCGGGACAGGGGCGAGCTAACTATGGCTACACCTTC	TRBV2	-	TRBJ1-2	TRBD1